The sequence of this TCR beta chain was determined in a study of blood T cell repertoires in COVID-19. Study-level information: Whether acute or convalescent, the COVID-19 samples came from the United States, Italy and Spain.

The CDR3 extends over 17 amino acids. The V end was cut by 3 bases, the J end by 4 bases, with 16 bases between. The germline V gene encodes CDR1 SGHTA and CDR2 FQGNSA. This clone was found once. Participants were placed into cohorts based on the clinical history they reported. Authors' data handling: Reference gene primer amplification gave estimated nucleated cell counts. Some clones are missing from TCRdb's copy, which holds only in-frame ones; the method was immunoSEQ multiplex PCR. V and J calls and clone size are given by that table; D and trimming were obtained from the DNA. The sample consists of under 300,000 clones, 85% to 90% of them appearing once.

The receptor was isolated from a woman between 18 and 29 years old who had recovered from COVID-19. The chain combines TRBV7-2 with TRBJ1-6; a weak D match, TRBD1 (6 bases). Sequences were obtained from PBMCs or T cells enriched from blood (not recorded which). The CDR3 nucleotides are TGTGCCAGCAGCTTCCTAGTAGGGGGATCATATAATTCACCCCTCCACTTT. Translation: CASSFLVGGSYNSPLHF.